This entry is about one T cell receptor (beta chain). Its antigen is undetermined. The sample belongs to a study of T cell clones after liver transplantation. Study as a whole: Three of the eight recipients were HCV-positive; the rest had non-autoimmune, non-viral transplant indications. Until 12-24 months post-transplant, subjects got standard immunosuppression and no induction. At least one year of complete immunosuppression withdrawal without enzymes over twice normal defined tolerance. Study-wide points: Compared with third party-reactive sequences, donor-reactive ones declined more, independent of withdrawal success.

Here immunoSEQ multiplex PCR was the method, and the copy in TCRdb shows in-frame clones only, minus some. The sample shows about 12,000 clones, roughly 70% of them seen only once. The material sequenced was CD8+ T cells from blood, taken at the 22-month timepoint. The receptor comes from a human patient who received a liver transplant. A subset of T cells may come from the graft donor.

The CDR3 DNA sequence: TGTGCCACCAGCGGAGTCCGGACTAGCGGCTACGAGCAGTACTTC. The encoded protein is CATSGVRTSGYEQYF. The V call is TRBV15, the J call TRBJ2-7, with TRBD2 matching over 10 bases. The trim removed 5 bases at V and 3 bases at J, leaving 7 bases unmatched. Germline CDR1 LNHNV, CDR2 YYDKDF (reference sequence). This CDR3 contains 15 residues.